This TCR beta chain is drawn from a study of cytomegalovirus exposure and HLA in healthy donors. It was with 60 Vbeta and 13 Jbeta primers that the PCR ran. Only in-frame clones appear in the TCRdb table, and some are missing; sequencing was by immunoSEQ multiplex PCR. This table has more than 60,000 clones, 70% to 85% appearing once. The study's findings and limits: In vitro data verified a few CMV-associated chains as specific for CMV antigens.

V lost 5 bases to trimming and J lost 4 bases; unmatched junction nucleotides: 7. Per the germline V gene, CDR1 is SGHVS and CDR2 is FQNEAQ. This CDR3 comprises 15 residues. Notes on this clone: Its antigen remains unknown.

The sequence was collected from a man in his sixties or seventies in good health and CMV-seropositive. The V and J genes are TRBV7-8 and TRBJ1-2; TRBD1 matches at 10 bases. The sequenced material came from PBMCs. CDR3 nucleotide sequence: TGTGCCAGCAGCATCCGGGACAGGGGAGGCTATGGCTACACCTTC. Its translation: CASSIRDRGGYGYTF. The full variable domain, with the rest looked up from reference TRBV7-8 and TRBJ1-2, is GAGVSQSPRYKVAKRGQDVALRCDPISGHVSLFWYQQALGQGPEFLTYFQNEAQLDKSGLPSDRFFAERPEGSVSTLKIQRTQQEDSAVYLCASSIRDRGGYGYTFGSGTRLTVV.